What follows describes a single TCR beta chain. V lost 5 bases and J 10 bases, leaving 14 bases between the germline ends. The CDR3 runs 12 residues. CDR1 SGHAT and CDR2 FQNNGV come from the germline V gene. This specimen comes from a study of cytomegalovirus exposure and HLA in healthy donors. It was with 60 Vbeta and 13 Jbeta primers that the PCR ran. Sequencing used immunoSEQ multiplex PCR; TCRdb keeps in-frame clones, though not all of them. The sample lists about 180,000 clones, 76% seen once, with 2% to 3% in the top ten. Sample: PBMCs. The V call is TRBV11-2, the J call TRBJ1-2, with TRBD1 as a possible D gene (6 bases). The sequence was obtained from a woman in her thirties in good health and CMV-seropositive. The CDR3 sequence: CASSLGQIDYTF. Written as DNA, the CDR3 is TGTGCCAGCAGCCTCGGACAGATAGACTACACCTTC.